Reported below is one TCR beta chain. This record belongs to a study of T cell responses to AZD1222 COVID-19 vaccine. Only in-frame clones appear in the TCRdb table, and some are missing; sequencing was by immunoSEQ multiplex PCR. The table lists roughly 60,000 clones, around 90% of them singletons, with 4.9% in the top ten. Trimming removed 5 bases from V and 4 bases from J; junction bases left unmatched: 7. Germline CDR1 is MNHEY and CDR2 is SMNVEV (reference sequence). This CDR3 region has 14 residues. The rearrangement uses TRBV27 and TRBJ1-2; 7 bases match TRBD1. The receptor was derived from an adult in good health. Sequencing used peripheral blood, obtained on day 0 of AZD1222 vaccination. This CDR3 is CASSPRTGPYGYTF. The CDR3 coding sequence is TGTGCCAGCAGTCCAAGGACAGGCCCCTATGGCTACACCTTC.